The present TCR beta chain was sequenced within a study of somatic mutations in cytotoxic T cells in rheumatoid arthritis. Notes on the study in general: There were about an eighth of the roughly 60 patients in whom the largest CD8+ clone exceeded 20% of CD8+ cells. The study found CD8+ clonality increased with age in rheumatoid arthritis patients, not healthy controls.

Germline CDR1 SGHVS, CDR2 FNYEAQ. This CDR3 is 15 amino acids long. The V and J ends lost 5 bases and 5 bases, in that order; junction bases with no gene match: 8. Positive magnetic bead selection was used to isolate CD4+ and CD8+ cells; purity was checked by flow cytometry. In the case of this clone: The antigen is not known.

TCRdb keeps only in-frame clones here, not all; method: immunoSEQ multiplex PCR. The table shows some 7,900 clones, with 74% occurring only once. This sequence joins TRBV7-6 and TRBJ2-1; 8 nucleotides align to TRBD2. Sample: CD8+ T cells sorted from blood. The source is an adult with rheumatoid arthritis. The CDR3 bases are TGTGCCAGCAGCCCCGGGGGGGGGCCCAACAATGAGCAGTTCTTC. Encoded protein: CASSPGGGPNNEQFF.